What follows is one TCR beta chain and its context. The data are from a study of Ad26.COV2.S vaccination and SARS-CoV-2 variants. With 1 base clipped from V and 7 bases from J, the junction kept 3 bases outside the gene matches. In germline, CDR1 is SGHTA, CDR2 FQGNSA. The CDR3 extends over 13 amino acids. Treatment indicated: some 19 received Ad26.COV2.S at low or high dose, single or two shots; a few received placebo; per-sample allocation not given. Samples came from day 63 after the first vaccine or placebo injection. Ad26 vector vaccine expressed Wuhan-strain SARS-CoV-2 spike. This table comes from immunoSEQ multiplex PCR, and its TCRdb copy is limited to in-frame clones, with some not included. The table lists 300,000 to 400,000 clones, 85% to 90% of them singletons.

This TCR was sampled from a person aged 18-65 years who received the Ad26.COV2.S COVID-19 vaccine or a placebo. This chain connects TRBV7-2 to TRBJ1-1; 7 positions agree with TRBD1. Sequenced material: peripheral blood, taken in a trial of Ad26.COV2.S vaccine versus placebo. Written as DNA, the CDR3 is TGTGCCAGCAGCTTAGTTGCAGGGGGTGAAGCTTTCTTT. It is translated as CASSLVAGGEAFF.